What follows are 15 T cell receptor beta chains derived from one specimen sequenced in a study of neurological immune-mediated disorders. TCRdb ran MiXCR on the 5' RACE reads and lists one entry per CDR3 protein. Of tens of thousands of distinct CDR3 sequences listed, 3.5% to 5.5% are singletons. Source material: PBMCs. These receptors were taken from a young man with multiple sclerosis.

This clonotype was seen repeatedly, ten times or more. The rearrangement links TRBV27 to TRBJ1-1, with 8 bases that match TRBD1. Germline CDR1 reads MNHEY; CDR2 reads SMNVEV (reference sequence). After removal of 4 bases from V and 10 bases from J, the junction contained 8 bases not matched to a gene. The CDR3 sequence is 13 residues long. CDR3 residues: CASSWGTGGRAFF. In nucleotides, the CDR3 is TGTGCCAGCAGTTGGGGCACAGGGGGTCGAGCTTTCTTT.

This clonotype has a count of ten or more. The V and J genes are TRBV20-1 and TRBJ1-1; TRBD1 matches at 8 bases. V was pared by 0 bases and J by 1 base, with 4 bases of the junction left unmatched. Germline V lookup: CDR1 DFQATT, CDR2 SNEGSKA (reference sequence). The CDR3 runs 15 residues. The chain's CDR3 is CSARDPGTGNTEAFF. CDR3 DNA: TGCAGTGCTAGAGATCCCGGGACAGGGAACACTGAAGCTTTCTTT.

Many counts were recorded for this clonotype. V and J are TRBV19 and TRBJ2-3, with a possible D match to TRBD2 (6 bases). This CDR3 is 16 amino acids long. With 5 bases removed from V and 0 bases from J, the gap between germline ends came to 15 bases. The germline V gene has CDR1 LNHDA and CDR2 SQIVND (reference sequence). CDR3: CASSPSRGTSTDTQYF. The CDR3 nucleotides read TGTGCCAGTAGTCCCTCACGCGGGACGAGCACAGATACGCAGTATTTT.

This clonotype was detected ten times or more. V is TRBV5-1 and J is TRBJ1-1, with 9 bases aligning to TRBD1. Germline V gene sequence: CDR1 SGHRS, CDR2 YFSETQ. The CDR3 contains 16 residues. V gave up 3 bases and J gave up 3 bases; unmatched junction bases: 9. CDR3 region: CASSSDAGTGYTEAFF. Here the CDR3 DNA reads TGCGCCAGCAGCTCCGACGCCGGGACAGGGTACACTGAAGCTTTCTTT.

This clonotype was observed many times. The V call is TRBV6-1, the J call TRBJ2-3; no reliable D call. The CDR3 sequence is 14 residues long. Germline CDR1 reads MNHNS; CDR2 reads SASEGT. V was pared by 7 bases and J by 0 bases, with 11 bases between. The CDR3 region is CASNQIGSTDTQYF. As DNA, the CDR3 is TGTGCCAGCAATCAAATAGGAAGCACAGATACGCAGTATTTT.

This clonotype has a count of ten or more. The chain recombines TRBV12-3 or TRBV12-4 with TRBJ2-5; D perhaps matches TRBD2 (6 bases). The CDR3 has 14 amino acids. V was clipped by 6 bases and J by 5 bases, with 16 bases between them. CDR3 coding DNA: TGTGCCAGCAGCCATGGAGGGAAGCCGGAGACCCAGTACTTC. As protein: CASSHGGKPETQYF.

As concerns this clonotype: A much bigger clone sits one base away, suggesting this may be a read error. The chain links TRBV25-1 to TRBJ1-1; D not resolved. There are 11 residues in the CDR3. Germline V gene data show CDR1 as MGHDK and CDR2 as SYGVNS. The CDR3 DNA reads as TGTGTCAGCAAGCTCGGCACTGAAGCTTTCTTT. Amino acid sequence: CVSKLGTEAFF. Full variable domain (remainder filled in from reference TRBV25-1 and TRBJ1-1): EADIYQTPRYLVIGTGKKITLECSQTMGHDKMYWYQQDPGMELHLIHYSYGVNSTEKGDLSSESTVSRIRTEHFPLTLESARPSHTSQYLCVSKLGTEAFFGQGTRLTVV.

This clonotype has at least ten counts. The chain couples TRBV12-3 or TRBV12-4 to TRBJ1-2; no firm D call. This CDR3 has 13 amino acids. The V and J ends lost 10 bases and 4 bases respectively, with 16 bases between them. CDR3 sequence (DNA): TGTGCCACCCCGGATGGTCGGGGCTATGGCTACACCTTC. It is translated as CATPDGRGYGYTF.

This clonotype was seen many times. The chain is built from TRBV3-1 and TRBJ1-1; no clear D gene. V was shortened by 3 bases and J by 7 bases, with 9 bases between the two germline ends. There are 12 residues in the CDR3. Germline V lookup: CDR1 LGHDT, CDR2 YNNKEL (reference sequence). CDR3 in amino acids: CASSHGLLEAFF. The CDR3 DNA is TGTGCCAGCAGCCATGGACTGCTTGAAGCTTTCTTT.

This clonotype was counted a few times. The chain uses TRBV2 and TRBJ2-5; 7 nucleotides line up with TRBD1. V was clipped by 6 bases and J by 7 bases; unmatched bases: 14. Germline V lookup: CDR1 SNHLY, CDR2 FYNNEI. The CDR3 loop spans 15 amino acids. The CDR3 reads CASRSDRATSGTQYF. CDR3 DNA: TGTGCCAGCAGGAGCGACAGGGCTACCTCGGGGACCCAGTACTTC. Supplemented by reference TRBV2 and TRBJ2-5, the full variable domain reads EPEVTQTPSHQVTQMGQEVILRCVPISNHLYFYWYRQILGQKVEFLVSFYNNEISEKSEIFDDQFSVERPDGSNFTLKIRSTKLEDSAMYFCASRSDRATSGTQYFGPGTRLLVL.

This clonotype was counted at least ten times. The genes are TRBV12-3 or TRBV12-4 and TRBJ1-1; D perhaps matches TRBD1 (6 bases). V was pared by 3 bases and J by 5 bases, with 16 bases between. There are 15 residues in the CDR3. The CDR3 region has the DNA TGTGCCAGCAGTTTGAATCCGGGGGCGAATACTGAAGCTTTCTTT. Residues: CASSLNPGANTEAFF.

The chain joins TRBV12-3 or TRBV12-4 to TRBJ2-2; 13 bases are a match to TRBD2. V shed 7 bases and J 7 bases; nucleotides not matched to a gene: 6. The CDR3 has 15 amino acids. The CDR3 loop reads CASTPTSGGIGELFF. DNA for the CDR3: TGTGCCAGCACTCCGACTAGCGGGGGGATCGGGGAGCTGTTTTTT.

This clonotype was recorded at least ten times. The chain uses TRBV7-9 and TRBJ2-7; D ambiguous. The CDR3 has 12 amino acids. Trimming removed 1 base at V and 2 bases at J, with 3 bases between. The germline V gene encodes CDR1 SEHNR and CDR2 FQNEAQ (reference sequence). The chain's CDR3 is CASSLGTYEQYF. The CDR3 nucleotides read TGTGCCAGCAGCTTAGGTACCTACGAGCAGTACTTC.

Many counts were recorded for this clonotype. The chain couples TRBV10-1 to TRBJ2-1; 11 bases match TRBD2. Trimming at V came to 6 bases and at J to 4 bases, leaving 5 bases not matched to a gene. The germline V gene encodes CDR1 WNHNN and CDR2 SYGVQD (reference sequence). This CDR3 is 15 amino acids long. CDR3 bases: TGCGCCAGCAGCCTAACTAGCGGGGGTTACAATGAGCAGTTCTTC. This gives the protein CASSLTSGGYNEQFF.

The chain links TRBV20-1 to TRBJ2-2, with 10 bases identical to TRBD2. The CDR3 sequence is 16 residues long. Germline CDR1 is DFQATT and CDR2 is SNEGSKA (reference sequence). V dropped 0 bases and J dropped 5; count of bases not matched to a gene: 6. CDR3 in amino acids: CSARDRLAGETGELFF. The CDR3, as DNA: TGCAGTGCTAGAGATCGCCTAGCGGGGGAAACCGGGGAGCTGTTTTTT.